The clone carrying this TCR beta chain was seen a few times. The target antigen is unknown. This sample was included in a study of CD8 T cells in ankylosing spondylitis. TCRdb processed the 5' RACE reads anew with MiXCR; each CDR3 protein has one entry. The table lists about 150,000 distinct CDR3 sequences, under 45% of them singletons. Study-level points and caveats: The authors found the disease-linked clones to be CD8+ and relatively rare in peripheral blood. In ankylosing spondylitis patients, matched synovial fluid reportedly showed significant enrichment of disease-linked clones.

V shed 0 bases and J 5 bases; nucleotides not matched to a gene: 7. CDR3 length: 16 residues. Germline lookup yields CDR1 LGHDT and CDR2 YNNKEL (reference sequence). Sequenced: synovial fluid, either unsorted or a sorted T cell fraction (not recorded which). This chain connects TRBV3-1 to TRBJ2-1, with TRBD2 matching over 7 bases. The clonotype originates from a male donor with ankylosing spondylitis. The CDR3 sequence: CASSQDPTSWHNEQFF. In nucleotides, the CDR3 is TGTGCCAGCAGCCAAGATCCGACTAGCTGGCACAATGAGCAGTTCTTC.